The 10 T cell receptor beta chains below come from one sample, sequenced in a study of blood T cell repertoires in COVID-19. The table came from immunoSEQ multiplex PCR; TCRdb's copy has only in-frame clones and leaves some out. The data show some 99,000 clones, over 70% seen once. Sample: peripheral blood. Receptor source: a woman aged 45 to 65 with acute or convalescent COVID-19.

This clone was observed many times. The chain links TRBV9 to TRBJ1-1, with unresolved D. Trimming left V 5 bases short and J 5 bases short, with 22 bases between. Germline CDR1 reads SGDLS; CDR2 reads YYNGEE. The CDR3 loop spans 16 amino acids. CDR3 region: CASSDTWGGSSTEAFF. DNA for the CDR3: TGTGCCAGCAGTGACACCTGGGGAGGGTCCAGTACTGAAGCTTTCTTT.

The rearrangement links TRBV2 to TRBJ1-4, with D hard to call. The V and J ends lost 2 bases and 7 bases respectively, with 11 bases between them. This CDR3 spans 14 amino acids. Germline-derived CDR1 and CDR2 are SNHLY and FYNNEI. CDR3 protein: CASSELGSPEKLFF. Written as DNA, the CDR3 is TGTGCCAGCAGTGAATTGGGCAGCCCTGAAAAACTGTTTTTT.

The chain carries TRBV5-5 and TRBJ1-1, with D perhaps matching TRBD1 (5 bases). The length of the CDR3 is 14 residues. Germline CDR1 and CDR2: SGHKS and YYEKEE (reference sequence). Trimming removed 0 bases at V and 5 bases at J, with 11 bases between. The CDR3 nucleotides are TGTGCCAGCAGCTTGGGAGAACGGGGGACTGAAGCTTTCTTT. Amino acids: CASSLGERGTEAFF.

This chain joins TRBV6-1 and TRBJ1-2; D call uncertain. Per the germline V gene, CDR1 is MNHNS and CDR2 is SASEGT. The germline V and J ends were trimmed by 2 bases and 3 bases, with 13 bases remaining between them. The CDR3 runs to 15 residues. CDR3: CASSEQAGLYYGYTF. Here the CDR3 DNA reads TGTGCCAGCAGTGAACAGGCAGGACTCTACTATGGCTACACCTTC.

The rearrangement uses TRBV19 and TRBJ1-5; no reliable D call. CDR3 length equals 16 residues. Germline V lookup: CDR1 LNHDA, CDR2 SQIVND (reference sequence). Between the trimmed V and J ends, which lost 6 bases and 0 bases, there was a span of 15 bases. CDR3 sequence: CASSRGREYSNQPQHF. CDR3 in DNA: TGTGCCAGTAGCCGTGGACGGGAGTATAGCAATCAGCCCCAGCATTTT.

The V gene is TRBV7-9, the J gene TRBJ2-1; 8 bases are shared with TRBD1. This CDR3 spans 12 amino acids. The V segment lost 4 bases and the J segment 10 bases; nucleotides outside the gene matches: 3. From germline, CDR1 is SEHNR and CDR2 FQNEAQ (reference sequence). CDR3 in amino acids: CASSYNRGEQFF. CDR3 coding DNA: TGTGCCAGCAGCTATAACAGGGGGGAGCAGTTCTTC.

This clone was counted only a few times. The CDR3 region is CASSVRGPSSYNEQFF. The CDR3 coding sequence is TGTGCCAGCAGTGTCAGGGGGCCGAGCTCCTACAATGAGCAGTTCTTC. The chain has TRBV6-4 and TRBJ2-1; 8 bases line up with TRBD1. This CDR3 is built from 16 residues. CDR1 MRHNA and CDR2 SNTAGT come from the germline V gene. With V trimmed by 4 bases and J by 0 bases, 5 bases remained unmatched.

This clone occurred a few times. The CDR3 DNA is TGTGCCAGCAGTTACCACGACAGGGACAATCAGCCCCAGCATTTT. Translation: CASSYHDRDNQPQHF. This sequence joins TRBV6-6 and TRBJ1-5; 7 bases map to TRBD1. The V segment lost 2 bases and the J segment 3 bases; nucleotides outside the gene matches: 4. Germline CDR1 reads MNHNY; CDR2 reads SVGAGI (reference sequence). The CDR3 sequence is 15 residues long.

This clone has a handful of counts. The V and J genes are TRBV5-4 and TRBJ1-1; D is ambiguous. V was clipped by 0 bases and J by 7 bases, with 10 bases between them. The CDR3 runs 13 residues. Germline values: CDR1 SGHNT, CDR2 YYREEE (reference sequence). Here the CDR3 DNA reads TGTGCCAGCAGCTTGGCCGAGGTGGGTGAAGCTTTCTTT. It is translated as CASSLAEVGEAFF. The variable domain in full, completed from reference TRBV5-4 and TRBJ1-1, reads ETGVTQSPTHLIKTRGQQVTLRCSSQSGHNTVSWYQQALGQGPQFIFQYYREEENGRGNFPPRFSGLQFPNYSSELNVNALELDDSALYLCASSLAEVGEAFFGQGTRLTVV.

The chain employs TRBV19 and TRBJ1-2; 9 nucleotides agree with TRBD1. The CDR3 is 13 amino acids. Looked up from germline, CDR1 is LNHDA and CDR2 is SQIVND (reference sequence). J lost 6 bases, V lost 10 bases, and 9 bases had no gene match. CDR3 sequence reads: CATTGQGVNGYTF. In DNA form, the CDR3 reads TGTGCCACCACGGGACAGGGTGTTAATGGCTACACCTTC.